Sequencing of this T cell receptor (beta chain) was carried out in a study of T cell responses to AZD1222 COVID-19 vaccine. The method was immunoSEQ multiplex PCR; TCRdb's version includes in-frame clones alone and lacks a portion of them. Of around 150,000 clones listed, roughly 94% are singletons. Study results and caveats: Vaccine-associated CD4 TCRs spanned spike, dominant at 160-218 and 743-854. White British donors predominated, females outnumbered males, and clonal diversity was possibly underestimated. Repertoires in all cases were sampled only once the peak T cell response had passed. A reported finding is that nearly half of spike-specific TCRs target unmutated variant regions.

On this clone itself: Its antigen is as yet unknown.

This TCR was recovered from an adult in good health. The source was peripheral blood, collected on day 0 of MenACWY control vaccination.

Here the CDR3 reads CASSGEVAADTQYF. In DNA, the CDR3 is TGCGCCAGCAGCGGGGAGGTTGCGGCAGATACGCAGTATTTT. The rearrangement uses TRBV5-1 and TRBJ2-3, with D possibly TRBD2 on 6 matching bases. V was cut by 4 bases and J by 4 bases, with 13 bases left in between. Germline V CDR1 and CDR2: SGHRS, YFSETQ. This CDR3 region has 14 residues.